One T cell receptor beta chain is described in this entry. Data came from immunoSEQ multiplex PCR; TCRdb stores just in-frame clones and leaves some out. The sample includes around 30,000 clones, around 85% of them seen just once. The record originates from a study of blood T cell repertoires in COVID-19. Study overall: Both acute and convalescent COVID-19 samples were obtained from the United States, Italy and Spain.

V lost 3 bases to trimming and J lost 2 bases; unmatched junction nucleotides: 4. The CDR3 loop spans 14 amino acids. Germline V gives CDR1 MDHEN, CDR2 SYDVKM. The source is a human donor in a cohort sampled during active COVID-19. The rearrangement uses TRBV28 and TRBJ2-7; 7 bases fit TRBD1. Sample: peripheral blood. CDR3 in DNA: TGTGCCAGCAGTTTGGCCGGGACAGCCTACGAGCAGTACTTC. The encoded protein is CASSLAGTAYEQYF. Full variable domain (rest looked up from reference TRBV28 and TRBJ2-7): DVKVTQSSRYLVKRTGEKVFLECVQDMDHENMFWYRQDPGLGLRLIYFSYDVKMKEKGDIPEGYSVSREKKERFSLILESASTNQTSMYLCASSLAGTAYEQYFGPGTRLTVT.